Presented here are 24 T cell receptor beta chains from one specimen sequenced in a study of radiation and T cells in renal cell carcinoma. Time point denoted: baseline pretreatment blood. Treatment given: 15 Gy SBRT to primary tumor, nephrectomy 4 weeks later. TCRdb's table, derived via immunoSEQ multiplex PCR, lists solely in-frame clones and lacks some. The profile shows 150,000 or so clones, about 88% of them singletons. The sequencing used blood, collected from a patient whose treatment included radiotherapy and nephrectomy. The receptors shown here come from a woman in her seventies with renal cell carcinoma.

This clone was seen just once. This chain uses TRBV6-6 with TRBJ2-2; the D is unclear. This CDR3 is built from 15 residues. V dropped 3 bases and J dropped 2 bases, with 10 bases sitting between them. In germline, CDR1 is MNHNY, CDR2 SVGAGI (reference sequence). CDR3 region: CASSYKGSNTGELFF. In nucleotides, the CDR3 is TGTGCCAGCAGTTATAAGGGCAGTAACACCGGGGAGCTGTTTTTT.

The chain couples TRBV6-6 to TRBJ2-5; TRBD2 matches at 7 bases. Judging by the DNA end, TRBJ2-7 fits better; the J call may be wrong. Per germline, CDR1 MNHNY and CDR2 SVGAGI (reference sequence). CDR3 size: 14 residues. The CDR3 DNA is TGTGCCAGCAGTCCACGGGGGGATAGTTACGAGCAGTACTTC. Translating it yields CASSPRGDSYEQYF.

This chain joins TRBV5-1 and TRBJ2-1; 9 bases are a match to TRBD1. Per germline, CDR1 SGHRS and CDR2 YFSETQ. The CDR3 extends over 16 amino acids. V shed 0 bases and J 4 bases; nucleotides not matched to a gene: 5. Here the CDR3 DNA reads TGCGCCAGCAGCTTGGGTTTGGGACAGGGTTACAATGAGCAGTTCTTC. Protein: CASSLGLGQGYNEQFF.

V gene TRBV9 combines with J gene TRBJ1-1, with TRBD1 identical over 11 bases. The germline V gene has CDR1 SGDLS and CDR2 YYNGEE. Trimming took 4 bases from V and 5 from J; bases not matched to a gene: 10. The CDR3 runs 16 residues. CDR3 amino acids: CASSLGGTGGGTEAFF. CDR3 sequence (DNA): TGTGCCAGCAGCCTCGGAGGGACAGGGGGTGGAACTGAAGCTTTCTTT.

This sequence joins TRBV6-1 and TRBJ2-1, with a tentative D call TRBD1 (6 bases). V shed 4 bases and J shed 7 bases, with 11 bases lying between them. The CDR3 consists of 13 residues. Germline CDR1 reads MNHNS; CDR2 reads SASEGT. The CDR3 DNA reads as TGTGCCAGCAGTGTCGCAGGGGAGAATGAGCAGTTCTTC. It is translated as CASSVAGENEQFF.

The chain uses TRBV7-2 and TRBJ2-5, with 7 bases identical to TRBD2. Germline V gives CDR1 SGHTA, CDR2 FQGNSA. The CDR3 length is 13 residues. The trim removed 1 base at V and 5 bases at J, leaving 1 base unmatched. CDR3 sequence (DNA): TGTGCCAGCAGCTTAGTGGGGGGGGAGACCCAGTACTTC. Its translation: CASSLVGGETQYF.

The rearrangement uses TRBV5-1 and TRBJ2-5, with 13 bases fitting TRBD2. The V and J ends lost 3 bases and 7 bases, in that order; junction bases with no gene match: 9. The length of the CDR3 is 16 residues. CDR1 is SGHRS, CDR2 YFSETQ, per germline. CDR3: CASSSRLAGGLGTQYF. CDR3 DNA sequence: TGCGCCAGCAGCTCGAGACTAGCGGGGGGACTCGGGACCCAGTACTTC.

CDR3 bases: TGTGCCAGCAGCTTAGTTACGGGGGCCCTCCAAGAGACCCAGTACTTC. Protein product: CASSLVTGALQETQYF. This chain connects TRBV7-2 to TRBJ2-5; D assignment may be TRBD1 or TRBD2 (6 bases each). This CDR3 contains 16 residues. Trimming took off 1 base at V and 1 base at J, with 13 bases between the two ends. CDR1 is SGHTA, CDR2 FQGNSA, per germline.

The gene calls are TRBV19 and TRBJ1-2; D gene unclear. The V gene's germline CDR1 is LNHDA and CDR2 SQIVND (reference sequence). There are 13 residues in the CDR3. Trimming left V 4 bases short and J 4 bases short, with 10 bases between. CDR3 DNA sequence: TGTGCCAGTAGTAGGGAGAAGCTCTATGGCTACACCTTC. It yields the protein CASSREKLYGYTF.

The chain joins TRBV4-2 to TRBJ2-2, with D perhaps matching TRBD1 (5 bases). The CDR3 is 15 residues long. Germline CDR1 and CDR2: LGHNA and YNFKEQ. The ends were cut back, 5 bases at V and 1 base at J, with 11 bases in the middle. Here the CDR3 reads CASSAGSGNTGELFF. The CDR3 nucleotides read TGTGCCAGCAGCGCAGGGTCCGGGAACACCGGGGAGCTGTTTTTT.

The chain carries TRBV28 and TRBJ2-7; 7 bases line up with TRBD2. Losses at the gene ends were 8 bases for V and 6 bases for J; bases not matched to a gene: 10. CDR1 and CDR2 from the germline V gene are MDHEN and SYDVKM. This CDR3 region has 13 residues. The CDR3 nucleotides read TGTGCCAGCCACGTTGGGGGGGATGGCGAGCAGTACTTC. Translating it yields CASHVGGDGEQYF. The variable domain in full, with the rest retrieved from reference TRBV28 and TRBJ2-7, is DVKVTQSSRYLVKRTGEKVFLECVQDMDHENMFWYRQDPGLGLRLIYFSYDVKMKEKGDIPEGYSVSREKKERFSLILESASTNQTSMYLCASHVGGDGEQYFGPGTRLTVT.

The J gene is TRBJ1-6, the V gene TRBV9; D call uncertain. The CDR3 spans 14 residues. Germline-derived CDR1 and CDR2 are SGDLS and YYNGEE. V lost 3 bases and J lost 8, with 12 bases in between. CDR3 loop: CASSAKVWYSPLHF. The CDR3 DNA reads as TGTGCCAGCAGCGCCAAGGTTTGGTATTCACCCCTCCACTTT.

This clone was seen a handful of times. The gene calls are TRBV6-5 and TRBJ1-1; TRBD1 might be the D (6 bases). The V and J ends lost 6 bases and 3 bases respectively, with 11 bases between them. The CDR3 is 13 amino acids. CDR1 is MNHEY, CDR2 SVGAGI, per germline. The CDR3 sequence: CASRSRGDTEAFF. The CDR3 bases are TGTGCCAGCAGGTCTAGGGGGGACACTGAAGCTTTCTTT.

The V call is TRBV14, the J call TRBJ2-5; D not resolved. The CDR3 is 15 residues long. Germline V lookup: CDR1 SGHDN, CDR2 FVKESK. V shed 2 bases and J shed 0 bases, with 10 bases lying between them. CDR3 amino acids: CASSQLAAYQETQYF. The CDR3, as DNA: TGTGCCAGCAGCCAACTGGCGGCGTACCAAGAGACCCAGTACTTC.

The V call is TRBV28, the J call TRBJ2-3; 7 nucleotides agree with TRBD1. After removal of 3 bases from V and 4 bases from J, the junction contained 7 bases not matched to a gene. The CDR3 has 15 amino acids. Germline V gives CDR1 MDHEN, CDR2 SYDVKM. CDR3 coding DNA: TGTGCCAGCAGTTTGGCGGACAGGTTCGCAGATACGCAGTATTTT. Translating it yields CASSLADRFADTQYF.

J is TRBJ2-2 and V is TRBV10-3; 9 positions agree with TRBD1. Germline V gives CDR1 ENHRY, CDR2 SYGVKD. The CDR3 extends over 16 amino acids. Unmatched junction bases numbered 10, after V lost 4 bases and J lost 7 bases. The CDR3 protein is CAISARGQGGIGELFF. The CDR3, as DNA: TGTGCCATCAGTGCTCGGGGACAGGGAGGTATCGGGGAGCTGTTTTTT.

This clone was counted a few times. The chain couples TRBV30 to TRBJ1-2; D might be TRBD1 (5 bases). This CDR3 is built from 11 residues. V was cut by 4 bases and J by 6 bases, with 9 bases left in between. Germline V gene lookup returns CDR1 GTSNPN and CDR2 SVGIG (reference sequence). CDR3 bases: TGTGCCTGGAATATGGGGGATGGCTACACCTTC. Encoded protein: CAWNMGDGYTF.

This chain connects TRBV19 to TRBJ1-2; 7 bases are shared with TRBD1. The ends lost 5 bases at V and 0 bases at J; junction bases unmatched: 6. There are 15 residues in the CDR3. Germline V gene sequence: CDR1 LNHDA, CDR2 SQIVND (reference sequence). The CDR3 region has the DNA TGTGCCAGTAGTTCAGGACAGGCGCCTAACTATGGCTACACCTTC. Translation gives CASSSGQAPNYGYTF.

The V gene is TRBV7-2, the J gene TRBJ1-2, with D perhaps TRBD1 (5 bases). The CDR3 covers 15 residues. With 5 bases removed from V and 4 bases from J, the gap between germline ends came to 17 bases. Germline loops: CDR1 SGHTA, CDR2 FQGNSA. The CDR3, as DNA: TGTGCCAGCAGCCAAGCTGGGAGGGACGGCTATGGCTACACCTTC. It translates to CASSQAGRDGYGYTF.

The J gene is TRBJ2-1, the V gene TRBV2; a possible D gene is TRBD2 (5 bases). V lost 6 bases to trimming and J lost 7 bases, with 16 bases between them. The length of the CDR3 is 14 residues. Germline-derived CDR1 and CDR2 are SNHLY and FYNNEI. The CDR3 sequence: CASRTGSGTNEQFF. The CDR3 DNA sequence: TGTGCCAGCAGAACGGGGTCGGGTACGAATGAGCAGTTCTTC. Based on the CDR3 plus reference TRBV2 and TRBJ2-1, the full variable domain is EPEVTQTPSHQVTQMGQEVILRCVPISNHLYFYWYRQILGQKVEFLVSFYNNEISEKSEIFDDQFSVERPDGSNFTLKIRSTKLEDSAMYFCASRTGSGTNEQFFGPGTRLTVL.

This chain joins TRBV11-2 and TRBJ2-7; D is possibly TRBD1 (6 bases). The CDR3 consists of 17 residues. The germline CDR1 and CDR2 sequences are SGHAT and FQNNGV. V lost 1 base and J lost 4, with 20 bases in between. The CDR3 DNA follows: TGTGCCAGCAGCTTAGTACGCGAGGACAGACGTACTTACGAGCAGTACTTC. This gives the protein CASSLVREDRRTYEQYF.

The rearrangement uses TRBV14 and TRBJ1-2; 10 positions match TRBD1. This CDR3 region has 13 residues. V shed 1 base and J 13 bases; nucleotides not matched to a gene: 6. The germline gives CDR1 SGHDN, CDR2 FVKESK. This CDR3 is CASSQAGTGVGTF. Here the CDR3 DNA reads TGTGCCAGCAGCCAAGCGGGGACAGGGGTCGGCACCTTC.

V and J are TRBV29-1 and TRBJ1-1; no clear D. Per the germline V gene, CDR1 is SQVTM and CDR2 is ANQGSEA. This CDR3 is built from 11 residues. CDR3 region: CIGRSGTEAFF. Here the CDR3 DNA reads TGCATTGGGAGATCAGGCACTGAAGCTTTCTTT.

The rearrangement joins TRBV2 to TRBJ1-4; a possible D gene is TRBD1 (5 bases). The CDR3 runs to 13 residues. V was cut by 6 bases and J by 2 bases, with 7 bases left in between. Germline V gene data show CDR1 as SNHLY and CDR2 as FYNNEI. CDR3 nucleotides: TGTGCCAGCAGGGCAGGGACTAATGAAAAACTGTTTTTT. Translation gives CASRAGTNEKLFF.